What follows describes a single T cell receptor (beta chain). Its specificity is unknown. This sample was taken from a study of T cell responses to AZD1222 COVID-19 vaccine. Notes on the study in general: Donors in the cohort were predominantly white British and more often female, and clonal diversity was possibly underestimated. The CD4 TCRs associated with vaccination extended across spike and predominated at 160-218 and 743-854. Compared with day 0, the breadth and depth of the Spike-specific TCR repertoire rose significantly after two doses of AZD1222.

This table comes from immunoSEQ multiplex PCR, and its TCRdb copy is limited to in-frame clones, with some not included. Of roughly 100,000 clones listed, more than 85% are singletons. The germline V gene has CDR1 MDHEN and CDR2 SYDVKM. Trimming removed 5 bases at V and 1 base at J, with 18 bases between. This CDR3 comprises 17 residues. The starting material was peripheral blood, obtained on day 0 of AZD1222 vaccination. The rearrangement uses TRBV28 and TRBJ2-1; the D gene is possibly TRBD2 (6 bases). The receptor comes from an adult in good health. CDR3 in amino acids: CASSPDPGLTSYNEQFF. The CDR3, as DNA: TGTGCCAGCAGTCCAGACCCGGGACTCACATCCTACAATGAGCAGTTCTTC.